This is a list of T cell receptor beta chains from one sample in a study of blood T cell repertoires in COVID-19. The protocol was immunoSEQ multiplex PCR, while the TCRdb copy is restricted to in-frame clones and leaves out a portion. Among about 330,000 clones, 80% to 90% were seen once, and the ten largest hold around 9.3%. Sequenced input: PBMCs or T cells enriched from blood (not recorded which). The receptors stem from a young woman who had recovered from COVID-19. Both conserved end residues are part of each CDR3. The order of the fields is CDR3 protein, CDR3 DNA, CDR3 length, clone size, V gene, J gene, D gene. D genes are given only for firm matches. Part of the rows lack a size; the others show once, few, many or a class for expanded clones.

CDR3: CASRSGQMYEQYF
DNA: TGTGCCAGCAGGTCGGGACAGATGTACGAGCAGTACTTC
length: 13
size: NA
V: TRBV28
J: TRBJ2-7
D: TRBD1

CDR3: CASSGRTVTNTGELFF
DNA: TGTGCCAGCAGCGGGCGGACAGTTACGAACACCGGGGAGCTGTTTTTT
length: 16
size: NA
V: TRBV9
J: TRBJ2-2
D: NA

CDR3: CASSLATGGNQPQHF
DNA: TGCGCCAGCAGCTTGGCCACAGGGGGCAATCAGCCCCAGCATTTT
length: 15
size: few
V: TRBV5-1
J: TRBJ1-5
D: TRBD1

CDR3: CAITGGTGTYGYTF
DNA: TGTGCCATCACGGGGGGGACAGGGACCTATGGCTACACCTTC
length: 14
size: NA
V: TRBV10-3
J: TRBJ1-2
D: TRBD1

CDR3: CASSSWWRDSNQPQHF
DNA: TGTGCCAGCAGTTCATGGTGGAGGGATAGCAATCAGCCCCAGCATTTT
length: 16
size: NA
V: TRBV28
J: TRBJ1-5
D: NA

CDR3: CASGFTDTQYF
DNA: TGTGCCAGCGGCTTCACAGATACGCAGTATTTT
length: 11
size: NA
V: TRBV27
J: TRBJ2-3
D: NA

CDR3: CSASQGGGTGELFF
DNA: TGCAGTGCTAGTCAGGGAGGGGGAACCGGGGAGCTGTTTTTT
length: 14
size: NA
V: TRBV20-1
J: TRBJ2-2
D: NA

CDR3: CASSIRGRDTGELFF
DNA: TGTGCCAGCAGCATTAGGGGGCGCGACACCGGGGAGCTGTTTTTT
length: 15
size: NA
V: TRBV7-2
J: TRBJ2-2
D: TRBD1

CDR3: CVAQGPHDGYTF
DNA: TGTGTTGCCCAGGGGCCGCACGATGGCTACACCTTC
length: 12
size: NA
V: TRBV28
J: TRBJ1-2
D: NA

CDR3: CASSQESPGIGETQYF
DNA: TGCGCCAGCAGCCAAGAATCTCCGGGGATAGGAGAGACCCAGTACTTC
length: 16
size: NA
V: TRBV4-1
J: TRBJ2-5
D: NA

CDR3: CASSSSAQRGYTGELFF
DNA: TGTGCCAGCAGTTCCTCGGCCCAGCGGGGGTACACCGGGGAGCTGTTTTTT
length: 17
size: NA
V: TRBV27
J: TRBJ2-2
D: TRBD2

CDR3: CATSRETSYGYTF
DNA: TGTGCCACCAGCAGAGAGACATCCTATGGCTACACCTTC
length: 13
size: NA
V: TRBV15
J: TRBJ1-2
D: NA

CDR3: CASRPGTGGTDTQYF
DNA: TGTGCCAGCAGGCCTGGGACTGGGGGGACAGATACGCAGTATTTT
length: 15
size: NA
V: TRBV7-6
J: TRBJ2-3
D: NA

CDR3: CASSLGRDGYTF
DNA: TGTGCCAGCAGTTTAGGGCGGGATGGCTACACCTTC
length: 12
size: NA
V: TRBV28
J: TRBJ1-2
D: NA

CDR3: CAWSVWAGGPYNEQFF
DNA: TGTGCCTGGAGTGTATGGGCGGGGGGGCCCTACAATGAGCAGTTCTTC
length: 16
size: NA
V: TRBV30
J: TRBJ2-1
D: TRBD2

CDR3: CASRDDKVGREQYF
DNA: TGTGCCAGCAGGGACGACAAGGTGGGGCGCGAGCAGTACTTC
length: 14
size: NA
V: TRBV27
J: TRBJ2-7
D: NA

CDR3: CASNPQGPYNEQFF
DNA: TGTGCCAGCAACCCACAGGGGCCATACAATGAGCAGTTCTTC
length: 14
size: NA
V: TRBV6-5
J: TRBJ2-1
D: TRBD1

CDR3: CASSISAGHYGTGYTF
DNA: TGTGCCAGCAGTATCAGTGCAGGGCATTATGGCACGGGCTACACCTTC
length: 16
size: NA
V: TRBV2
J: TRBJ1-2
D: NA

CDR3: CASSEIQGAIEQFF
DNA: TGTGCCAGCAGTGAAATACAGGGGGCTATTGAGCAGTTCTTC
length: 14
size: NA
V: TRBV6-4
J: TRBJ2-1
D: TRBD1

CDR3: CASSKEFQTAHTGELFF
DNA: TGTGCCAGCAGCAAAGAGTTCCAGACAGCGCACACCGGGGAGCTGTTTTTT
length: 17
size: NA
V: TRBV21-1
J: TRBJ2-2
D: NA

CDR3: CASSGGQGPYLYEQYF
DNA: TGCGCCAGCAGCGGGGGACAGGGGCCGTACCTCTACGAGCAGTACTTC
length: 16
size: NA
V: TRBV5-1
J: TRBJ2-7
D: TRBD1

CDR3: CASSYGGGLYEQYF
DNA: TGTGCCAGCAGTTACGGTGGTGGTCTCTACGAGCAGTACTTC
length: 14
size: few
V: TRBV28
J: TRBJ2-7
D: NA

CDR3: CASMRTGSSYNEQFF
DNA: TGTGCCAGTATGCGGACAGGAAGCTCCTACAATGAGCAGTTCTTC
length: 15
size: NA
V: TRBV19
J: TRBJ2-1
D: TRBD1

CDR3: CASSSFSGRPETQYF
DNA: TGCGCCAGCAGCTCATTTAGCGGGAGACCGGAGACCCAGTACTTC
length: 15
size: few
V: TRBV5-1
J: TRBJ2-5
D: TRBD2

CDR3: CASSPTSGGAPTLETQYF
DNA: TGTGCCAGTAGCCCGACTAGCGGGGGGGCCCCGACCCTGGAGACCCAGTACTTC
length: 18
size: once
V: TRBV19
J: TRBJ2-5
D: TRBD2

CDR3: CASTPSGTTQETQYF
DNA: TGTGCCAGCACTCCTTCCGGGACTACACAAGAGACCCAGTACTTC
length: 15
size: NA
V: TRBV9
J: TRBJ2-5
D: TRBD2

CDR3: CASSLDQGITEAFF
DNA: TGTGCCAGCAGTTTAGATCAGGGGATCACTGAAGCTTTCTTT
length: 14
size: once
V: TRBV6-5
J: TRBJ1-1
D: NA

CDR3: CASSLARKSLRTGQKENTIYF
DNA: TGTGCCAGCAGCTTAGCGCGTAAAAGTCTACGGACAGGGCAGAAAGAAAACACCATATATTTT
length: 21
size: NA
V: TRBV7-2
J: TRBJ1-3
D: TRBD1

CDR3: CASSVSAGGLNEQYF
DNA: TGTGCCAGCAGTGTAAGTGCCGGGGGGCTGAACGAGCAGTACTTC
length: 15
size: few
V: TRBV27
J: TRBJ2-7
D: NA

CDR3: CASSSTGDTQYF
DNA: TGTGCCAGCAGTTCGACAGGGGATACGCAGTATTTT
length: 12
size: NA
V: TRBV28
J: TRBJ2-3
D: TRBD1

CDR3: CASSPNVGFAGELFF
DNA: TGTGCCAGCAGTCCCAACGTCGGGTTTGCCGGGGAGCTGTTTTTT
length: 15
size: NA
V: TRBV4-2
J: TRBJ2-2
D: NA

CDR3: CASSIVAGGYGYTF
DNA: TGTGCCAGTAGTATTGTGGCAGGGGGCTATGGCTACACCTTC
length: 14
size: NA
V: TRBV19
J: TRBJ1-2
D: TRBD1

CDR3: CASILTGFVTEAFF
DNA: TGTGCCAGCATTCTTACAGGGTTCGTCACTGAAGCTTTCTTT
length: 14
size: few
V: TRBV5-8
J: TRBJ1-1
D: NA

CDR3: CASSPRLRGRTGELFF
DNA: TGTGCCAGCAGCCCCCGACTTCGGGGGAGGACCGGGGAGCTGTTTTTT
length: 16
size: NA
V: TRBV5-8
J: TRBJ2-2
D: NA

CDR3: CASNTGLATVGEQYF
DNA: TGTGCCAGCAATACGGGACTAGCGACCGTCGGGGAGCAGTACTTC
length: 15
size: NA
V: TRBV28
J: TRBJ2-7
D: TRBD2

CDR3: CSVEAWSGEQYF
DNA: TGCAGCGTTGAGGCCTGGAGCGGCGAGCAGTACTTC
length: 12
size: NA
V: TRBV29-1
J: TRBJ2-7
D: NA

CDR3: CATSRERTGSPEQYF
DNA: TGTGCCACCAGCAGAGAACGGACAGGGTCCCCCGAGCAGTACTTC
length: 15
size: NA
V: TRBV15
J: TRBJ2-7
D: TRBD1

CDR3: CASSLARTEDGYTF
DNA: TGCGCCAGCAGCTTGGCCCGGACAGAAGACGGCTACACCTTC
length: 14
size: few
V: TRBV5-1
J: TRBJ1-2
D: NA

CDR3: CASSWAQGASYEQYF
DNA: TGTGCCAGTAGTTGGGCCCAGGGGGCATCTTACGAGCAGTACTTC
length: 15
size: NA
V: TRBV19
J: TRBJ2-7
D: TRBD1

CDR3: CASSTSTNEKLFF
DNA: TGTGCCAGCAGTACATCAACTAATGAAAAACTGTTTTTT
length: 13
size: few
V: TRBV27
J: TRBJ1-4
D: NA

CDR3: CASRRGGVDTIYF
DNA: TGTGCCAGCAGACGGGGAGGAGTTGACACCATATATTTT
length: 13
size: NA
V: TRBV5-8
J: TRBJ1-3
D: NA

CDR3: CASSFRTGTYEQYF
DNA: TGTGCCAGCAGCTTCCGGACAGGGACCTACGAGCAGTACTTC
length: 14
size: NA
V: TRBV5-4
J: TRBJ2-7
D: TRBD1

CDR3: CASSDVGGANYGYTF
DNA: TGTGCCAGCAGTGATGTCGGGGGTGCGAACTATGGCTACACCTTC
length: 15
size: NA
V: TRBV6-1
J: TRBJ1-2
D: NA

CDR3: CASSLGRTGLNTEAFF
DNA: TGTGCCAGCAGTTTAGGGAGGACAGGGCTGAACACTGAAGCTTTCTTT
length: 16
size: NA
V: TRBV28
J: TRBJ1-1
D: TRBD1

CDR3: CAWTLWADVTDTQYF
DNA: TGTGCCTGGACTCTCTGGGCAGACGTCACAGATACGCAGTATTTT
length: 15
size: few
V: TRBV30
J: TRBJ2-3
D: NA

CDR3: CASSVGGNTEAFF
DNA: TGTGCCAGCAGTGTGGGAGGAAACACTGAAGCTTTCTTT
length: 13
size: NA
V: TRBV14
J: TRBJ1-1
D: NA

CDR3: CASSFTGEQLFF
DNA: TGTGCCAGCAGCTTTACAGGGGAGCAACTGTTTTTT
length: 12
size: NA
V: TRBV13
J: TRBJ1-4
D: TRBD1

CDR3: CASSSLGTAMNTEAFF
DNA: TGCGCCAGCAGCTCGCTCGGGACAGCCATGAACACTGAAGCTTTCTTT
length: 16
size: NA
V: TRBV5-1
J: TRBJ1-1
D: TRBD1

CDR3: CASSFDRVAYNEQFF
DNA: TGCGCCAGCAGCTTCGACAGGGTAGCCTACAATGAGCAGTTCTTC
length: 15
size: NA
V: TRBV5-1
J: TRBJ2-1
D: TRBD1

CDR3: CASSQDPGDLRNSPLHF
DNA: TGTGCCAGCAGCCAAGATCCGGGGGACTTGCGGAATTCACCCCTCCACTTT
length: 17
size: NA
V: TRBV3-1/TRBV3-2
J: TRBJ1-6
D: NA